The T cell receptor (beta chain) under discussion was sequenced for a study of cytomegalovirus exposure and HLA in healthy donors. Study-wide points: Most sequenced TCRs were rare (though some public TCRs occurred in many donors). Cytomegalovirus association was listed for 164 TCR beta chains. In vitro confirmation showed three CMV-associated chains to be CMV antigen specific.

Trimming cost V 4 bases and J 2 bases; bases outside gene matches: 3. CDR1 and CDR2 from the germline V gene are ENHRY and SYGVKD. The CDR3 consists of 16 residues. Separate from the roughly 700-subject first cohort was the roughly 120-subject validation cohort, to which the donors belonged. Regarding this clone: Antigen: not known.

Assay used: immunoSEQ multiplex PCR; TCRdb lists only in-frame clones, some missing. This repertoire shows about 60,000 clones, 85% to 95% found once; its top ten account for about 5.8%. The sequenced sample was PBMCs. The chain couples TRBV10-3 to TRBJ2-2, with TRBD2 identical over 11 bases. This receptor was obtained from a young woman in good health and CMV-seronegative. The CDR3 sequence is CAISGLAGRNTGELFF. The CDR3 nucleotides are TGTGCCATCAGTGGACTAGCGGGGCGTAACACCGGGGAGCTGTTTTTT.